This TCR beta chain was recorded in a study of cytotoxic CD8 clonotypes in ibrutinib-treated CLL (dated by TCRdb to the early 2020s). As for the study more broadly: The cohort had about a dozen relapsed/refractory and around 14 treatment-naive patients; approximately 17 were IGHV unmutated. Of the 90 or so participants in the trial, about 26 had longitudinal samples available. Patients were still on ibrutinib when every remission and progressive disease sample was collected. Responses were partial in around 25 patients and complete in 2; after median 68 months follow-up, about 14 stayed in remission and roughly twelve progressed. Cryopreserved peripheral blood mononuclear cells were collected before treatment, at response, and at either disease progression or sustained remission. On average, each sample yielded around 270,000 productive templates and tens of thousands of productive rearrangements. Response samples were taken after a median of 12 months on treatment, ranging from 6 to 36 months. Beyond this particular receptor, the publication reports: Sampling times were not matched between patients in sustained remission and patients whose disease was progressing, and lymph node repertoires were not examined. An increase in clonality was observed at ibrutinib response, with clonality remaining stable during sustained remission and falling back toward baseline at progression. At baseline, clonality was higher than in age-matched healthy donors and showed a strong correlation with circulating CD8+ T-cell counts. Public clonotypes were rare and either shrank or stayed stable during treatment, and the rise in clonality at ibrutinib response reflected expansion of private clonotypes.

The label giving this sample's time point can be read as: 20 to 30 months on ibrutinib. For TCR beta library preparation, about 2.1 micrograms of genomic DNA were extracted from the cryopreserved PBMCs. Longitudinal blood samples from CLL patients on ibrutinib monotherapy were analyzed using high-throughput TCR beta sequencing. The patients were enrolled in a single-center, open-label phase 2 trial of ibrutinib monotherapy. Germline trimming: 0 bases from V, 2 bases from J; junction bases outside gene matches: 10. CDR1 and CDR2, per the germline V gene, are SGHTA and FQGNSA. Spanning cysteine to phenylalanine, the CDR3 consists of 18 amino acids. Solely the CDR3 DNA is kept, with 54 bases framed from the first base. This clone was seen a single time. The target of this receptor is not known. No quality values exist for individual bases; no much larger clone is one base distant. A MiSeq instrument was used for deep resolution sequencing, which targeted depths ranging from 1 in 1 million up to 1 in 200,000 T cells, with coverage averaging 10x for each clonotype. The immunoSEQ hsTCRB Kit was used to generate TCR beta libraries. In the original analysis: Data were analyzed with ImmunoSEQ Data Assistant and ImmunoSEQ Analyzer, with V, D and J genes assigned per IMGT definitions. Clonality, with values ranging from 0 to 1, was calculated as one minus the normalized Shannon entropy of productive rearrangement frequencies. Only overrepresented clonotypes making up at least 0.05% of the repertoire of each patient were included in the public clonotype analysis. Approximately 12 repertoires from age-matched healthy donors, obtained from immuneACCESS, served as clonality controls. TCRdb provides this immuneACCESS table in a form limited to in-frame rearrangements. Some clones are lacking; in checked studies, under half of them reflect an unresolved V gene, and why the rest are absent is not known. The DNA was the basis for D and trimming; V, J and clone size are from that table. This sample gives about 130,000 clones in total; 70% to 90% of them show up just once. Together, the top ten hold around 2.1% of the sample.

This TCR came from a human donor with chronic lymphocytic leukemia. The rearranged chain carries TRBV7-2 and TRBJ2-3; 8 central nucleotides agree with TRBD1. Sequencing was performed on PBMCs, taken after 24 months of ibrutinib treatment. The DNA sequence is given as TGTGCCAGCAGCTTAGCGTGGCCACGGACAGGGCCCACAGATACGCAGTATTTT. Its protein product is CASSLAWPRTGPTDTQYF.